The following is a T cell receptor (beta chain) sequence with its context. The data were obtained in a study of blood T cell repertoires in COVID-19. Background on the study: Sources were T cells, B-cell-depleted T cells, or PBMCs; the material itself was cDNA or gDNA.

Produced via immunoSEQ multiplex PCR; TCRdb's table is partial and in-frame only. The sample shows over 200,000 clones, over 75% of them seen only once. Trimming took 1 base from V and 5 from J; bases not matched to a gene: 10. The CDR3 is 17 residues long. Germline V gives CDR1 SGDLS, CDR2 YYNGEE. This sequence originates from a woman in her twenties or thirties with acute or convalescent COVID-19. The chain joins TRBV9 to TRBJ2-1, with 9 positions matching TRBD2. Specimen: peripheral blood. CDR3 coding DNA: TGTGCCAGCAGCGTACCCCGGGATAGCGGGAGCCACAATGAGCAGTTCTTC. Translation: CASSVPRDSGSHNEQFF.